The 29 T cell receptor beta chains given below trace back to one sample, sequenced in a study of shared clonotypes between healthy human individuals. The method was immunoSEQ multiplex PCR; TCRdb's version includes in-frame clones alone and lacks a portion of them. The table records about 490,000 clones, around 80% of them present only once. Sequenced input: PBMCs. The receptor set was obtained from a woman aged 40 to 50 in good health. Some clones in this sample may be carry-over from other donors' samples.

Notes on this clone: Germline and junction disagree at one end, which may indicate a read error. The sample carries other DNA sequences with the same CDR3. The chain has TRBV30 and TRBJ1-1; no clear D. There are 15 residues in the CDR3. The germline gives CDR1 GTSNPN, CDR2 SVGIG (reference sequence). The CDR3 spells CAWRKDVGVNTEAFF. The CDR3 region has the DNA TGTGCCTGGAGGAAGGATGTCGGGGTGAACACTGAAGCGTTCTTT.

The J gene is TRBJ1-4, the V gene TRBV5-1; 8 bases match TRBD1. J lost 7 bases, V lost 0 bases, and 2 bases had no gene match. In germline, CDR1 is SGHRS, CDR2 YFSETQ. The CDR3 runs to 14 residues. The CDR3 loop is CASSLAGTGEKLFF. In nucleotides, the CDR3 is TGCGCCAGCAGCTTGGCCGGGACAGGTGAAAAACTGTTTTTT.

The rearrangement joins TRBV5-1 to TRBJ2-1, with D perhaps TRBD1 (7 bases). V was cut by 4 bases and J by 9 bases, with 26 bases left in between. CDR3 length equals 17 residues. Germline-derived CDR1 and CDR2 are SGHRS and YFSETQ. The CDR3 loop is CASSPRGQGGIGSEQFF. CDR3 DNA sequence: TGCGCCAGCAGCCCAAGAGGGCAGGGGGGAATTGGTAGTGAGCAGTTCTTC.

The chain links TRBV28 to TRBJ1-5, with D possibly being TRBD1 (6 bases). The CDR3 extends over 17 amino acids. V was trimmed by 5 bases and J by 5 bases, leaving 22 bases between them. The V gene's germline CDR1 is MDHEN and CDR2 SYDVKM. This CDR3 reads CASSPIDPGVGDQPQHF. CDR3 in DNA: TGTGCCAGCAGTCCGATAGACCCAGGGGTAGGGGATCAGCCCCAGCATTTT.

This clone was counted between two and nine times. The genes are TRBV6-4 and TRBJ2-2; D is perhaps TRBD1 or TRBD2 (5 bases each). Trimming cost V 6 bases and J 4 bases, with 12 bases left between them. Germline values: CDR1 MRHNA, CDR2 SNTAGT. The CDR3 is 14 residues long. The CDR3 nucleotides are TGTGCCAGCAGCCCCGGGACCCTCACCGGGGAGCTGTTTTTT. It encodes CASSPGTLTGELFF.

Of note for this clone: The junction departs from germline at one end; a sequencing error may be responsible. The V call is TRBV7-7, the J call TRBJ2-7, with 9 bases identical to TRBD1. CDR3 size: 14 residues. Germline values: CDR1 SSHAT, CDR2 FNYEAQ (reference sequence). CDR3 sequence: CASSPGTGTYEQYF. The CDR3 nucleotides are TGTGCTAGCAGCCCCGGGACAGGGACCTACGAGCAGTACTTC. The variable domain in full, with the rest retrieved from reference TRBV7-7 and TRBJ2-7, is GAGVSQSPRYKVTKRGQDVTLRCDPISSHATLYWYQQALGQGPEFLTYFNYEAQPDKSGLPSDRFSAERPEGSISTLTIQRTEQRDSAMYRCASSPGTGTYEQYFGPGTRLTVT.

The chain employs TRBV5-4 and TRBJ2-2; tentative D call: TRBD1 (5 bases). This CDR3 is built from 14 residues. V was pared by 2 bases and J by 4 bases, with 9 bases between. Germline values: CDR1 SGHNT, CDR2 YYREEE (reference sequence). CDR3 amino acids: CASSFQGFTGELFF. The CDR3 DNA reads as TGTGCCAGCAGCTTTCAGGGTTTCACCGGGGAGCTGTTTTTT.

This clone was recorded only once. The chain carries TRBV6-4 and TRBJ2-7; 8 positions match TRBD1. CDR1 is MRHNA, CDR2 SNTAGT, per germline. With V trimmed by 4 bases and J by 4 bases, 6 bases remained unmatched. The CDR3 has 14 amino acids. The CDR3 coding sequence is TGTGCCAGCAGTGCTCAGGGGGCTCTATACGAGCAGTACTTC. This encodes CASSAQGALYEQYF.

The rearrangement uses TRBV6-5 and TRBJ2-3; either TRBD1 or TRBD2 may supply D (5 bases each). Trimming took 2 bases from V and 5 from J, leaving 11 bases between them. The CDR3 is 14 residues long. The V gene's germline CDR1 is MNHEY and CDR2 SVGAGI. Here the CDR3 reads CASSYQGRGDTQYF. The CDR3 DNA reads as TGTGCCAGCAGTTACCAGGGACGGGGAGATACGCAGTATTTT.

This clone was seen more than once but under ten times. The rearrangement links TRBV7-3 to TRBJ1-1; the D is unclear. The CDR3 has 13 amino acids. CDR1 is SGHTA, CDR2 FQGTGA, per germline. V shed 4 bases and J shed 5 bases, with 11 bases lying between them. CDR3 sequence reads: CASSSTLITEAFF. CDR3 nucleotide sequence: TGTGCCAGCAGCTCTACCCTAATAACTGAAGCTTTCTTT.

This clone has only one observation. The CDR3: CASSETAGGLAQYF. CDR3 DNA: TGTGCCAGCAGTGAAACAGCGGGGGGGCTGGCCCAGTACTTC. V and J are TRBV2 and TRBJ2-5; 10 nucleotides align to TRBD2. CDR1 is SNHLY, CDR2 FYNNEI, per germline. Trimming at V came to 2 bases and at J to 9 bases, leaving 6 bases not matched to a gene. The CDR3 totals 14 residues.

The V gene is TRBV7-2, the J gene TRBJ2-7; D not certain. There are 15 residues in the CDR3. Trimming cost V 2 bases and J 0 bases, with 11 bases left between them. Germline V CDR1 and CDR2: SGHTA, FQGNSA. The CDR3 DNA sequence: TGTGCCAGCAGCTTAAGGAGCAGGAGCTCCTACGAGCAGTACTTC. It specifies CASSLRSRSSYEQYF.

This chain connects TRBV10-2 to TRBJ2-7; TRBD1 might be the D (6 bases). Trimming pared 3 bases from V and 3 bases from J, leaving 21 bases between. The CDR3 is made up of 17 amino acids. Germline V lookup: CDR1 WSHSY, CDR2 SAAADI. CDR3 region: CASSDPSVPGQHYEQYF. CDR3 nucleotides: TGCGCCAGCAGTGACCCTTCGGTCCCTGGACAGCACTACGAGCAGTACTTC.

DNA for the CDR3: TGTGCCAGCAGCATAGGCGACAGGGGAGTAGGCGAGCAGTACTTC. Residues: CASSIGDRGVGEQYF. The J gene is TRBJ2-7, the V gene TRBV7-9, with 8 bases fitting TRBD1. This CDR3 contains 15 residues. With V trimmed by 5 bases and J by 6 bases, 12 bases remained unmatched. CDR1 is SEHNR, CDR2 FQNEAQ, per germline (reference sequence).

The CDR3 coding sequence is TGTGCCAGCAGCGTAGCGGATCGCGAATACGAGCAGTACTTC. Protein sequence: CASSVADREYEQYF. The chain couples TRBV9 to TRBJ2-7; no definite D call. This CDR3 spans 14 amino acids. Germline V gene sequence: CDR1 SGDLS, CDR2 YYNGEE. The V end was cut by 0 bases, the J end by 4 bases, with 11 bases between.

The V and J genes are TRBV2 and TRBJ2-5, with D unresolved. The CDR3 is 12 amino acids. Trimming stripped 6 bases from V and 5 bases from J, with 10 bases between. Germline loops: CDR1 SNHLY, CDR2 FYNNEI. The CDR3 DNA follows: TGTGCCAGCAGCGGTCATCTCGAGACCCAGTACTTC. Its translation: CASSGHLETQYF.

The CDR3 DNA reads TGTGCCATCGATGCGGGAGCCGACACAGATACGCAGTATTTT. It encodes CAIDAGADTDTQYF. V usage is TRBV10-3 and J usage is TRBJ2-3; 7 bases align to TRBD2. V was clipped by 8 bases and J by 2 bases; unmatched bases: 7. CDR3 size: 14 residues. Germline CDR1 and CDR2: ENHRY and SYGVKD.

The rearrangement links TRBV29-1 to TRBJ2-7; no reliable D call. The CDR3 length is 13 residues. The germline CDR1 and CDR2 sequences are SQVTM and ANQGSEA. Trimming took off 4 bases at V and 5 bases at J, with 15 bases between the two ends. CDR3 in amino acids: CSVVLMKSDEQYF. CDR3 DNA sequence: TGCAGCGTTGTGCTAATGAAGTCAGACGAGCAGTACTTC.

This clone was recorded only once. V usage is TRBV28 and J usage is TRBJ2-7; no clear D. This CDR3 spans 13 amino acids. The V end lost 4 bases, the J end lost 2 bases, and 9 bases lay between the germline ends. Germline CDR1 reads MDHEN; CDR2 reads SYDVKM. As DNA, the CDR3 is TGTGCCAGCAGTTCACCACACGCCTACGAGCAGTACTTC. Protein sequence: CASSSPHAYEQYF.

The CDR3 nucleotides read TGTGCCAGCAGTATGCTGGGCCATTACGAGCAGTACTTC. Its translation is CASSMLGHYEQYF. V gene TRBV2 combines with J gene TRBJ2-7; D is uncertain. Germline-derived CDR1 and CDR2 are SNHLY and FYNNEI. Deletions cut 5 bases from V and 4 bases from J, with 12 bases between. The length of the CDR3 is 13 residues. Using reference TRBV2 and TRBJ2-7 for the parts outside the CDR3, the full variable domain is EPEVTQTPSHQVTQMGQEVILRCVPISNHLYFYWYRQILGQKVEFLVSFYNNEISEKSEIFDDQFSVERPDGSNFTLKIRSTKLEDSAMYFCASSMLGHYEQYFGPGTRLTVT.

V is TRBV5-1 and J is TRBJ2-1; TRBD1 matches at 9 bases. V lost 2 bases to trimming and J lost 2 bases; unmatched junction nucleotides: 8. The CDR3 loop spans 17 amino acids. The germline gives CDR1 SGHRS, CDR2 YFSETQ. The CDR3 region has the DNA TGCGCCAGCAGCTTTGTAGGGGGACAGGGACCCTACAATGAGCAGTTCTTC. It codes for CASSFVGGQGPYNEQFF.

The rearrangement joins TRBV9 to TRBJ2-7; 16 positions match TRBD2. Germline assignment: CDR1 SGDLS and CDR2 YYNGEE. Trimming at V came to 4 bases and at J to 1 base, leaving 8 bases not matched to a gene. The CDR3 is 18 amino acids. As DNA, the CDR3 is TGTGCCAGCAGCCCAGGGACTAGCGGGAGGGCCTCTTCCTACGAGCAGTACTTC. It encodes CASSPGTSGRASSYEQYF.

The chain joins TRBV19 to TRBJ2-4; unclear D gene. This CDR3 is built from 15 residues. The V gene's germline CDR1 is LNHDA and CDR2 SQIVND (reference sequence). V shed 2 bases and J shed 1 base, with 9 bases lying between them. DNA of the CDR3: TGTGCCAGTAGTATACAGTTCGGGGCCAAAAACATTCAGTACTTC. Translated, it gives CASSIQFGAKNIQYF.

The rearrangement links TRBV10-3 to TRBJ2-2; D unclear. CDR3 length equals 15 residues. Per germline, CDR1 ENHRY and CDR2 SYGVKD. Trimming shortened V by 4 bases and J by 0 bases, and 9 bases separated the two germline ends. CDR3 amino acids: CAISVNSANTGELFF. The DNA of the CDR3 is TGTGCCATCAGTGTTAACAGCGCGAACACCGGGGAGCTGTTTTTT.

The CDR3, as DNA: TGTGCCAGCACCAACGGACGCTCGACCACAGATACGCAGTATTTT. Translated, it gives CASTNGRSTTDTQYF. The J gene is TRBJ2-3, the V gene TRBV5-8; D gene unclear. CDR1 SGHTS and CDR2 YDEGEE come from the germline V gene. The CDR3 loop spans 15 amino acids. The V and J ends lost 6 bases and 2 bases respectively, with 16 bases between them.

The rearrangement joins TRBV7-7 to TRBJ2-2; D is possibly TRBD2 (6 bases). The CDR3 is 14 residues long. The germline V gene has CDR1 SSHAT and CDR2 FNYEAQ (reference sequence). V was trimmed by 4 bases and J by 1 base, leaving 7 bases between them. Here the CDR3 reads CASSSGLNTGELFF. The CDR3 bases are TGTGCCAGCAGCTCGGGACTGAACACCGGGGAGCTGTTTTTT. Combining the CDR3 with reference TRBV7-7 and TRBJ2-2 gives the whole variable domain GAGVSQSPRYKVTKRGQDVTLRCDPISSHATLYWYQQALGQGPEFLTYFNYEAQPDKSGLPSDRFSAERPEGSISTLTIQRTEQRDSAMYRCASSSGLNTGELFFGEGSRLTVL.

This chain joins TRBV5-1 and TRBJ2-7, with 7 bases matching TRBD1. Looked up from germline, CDR1 is SGHRS and CDR2 is YFSETQ. The length of the CDR3 is 12 residues. V was clipped by 9 bases and J by 4 bases; unmatched bases: 7. The CDR3 DNA reads TGCGCCACCACACAGGGGAAGTACGAGCAGTACTTC. It codes for CATTQGKYEQYF.

The CDR3 spells CASSASGGTEAFF. CDR3 nucleotide sequence: TGTGCCAGCAGTGCCTCAGGGGGCACTGAAGCTTTCTTT. This chain connects TRBV2 to TRBJ1-1, with 7 bases that match TRBD1. V dropped 4 bases and J dropped 4; count of bases not matched to a gene: 3. CDR3 length: 13 residues. The germline V gene encodes CDR1 SNHLY and CDR2 FYNNEI.

This chain links TRBV5-1 with TRBJ2-1, with D maybe TRBD2 (6 bases). The CDR3 has 16 residues. Germline assignment: CDR1 SGHRS and CDR2 YFSETQ. Trimming removed 0 bases from V and 5 bases from J, with 15 bases in between. The CDR3 here is CASSLVAGSTNNEQFF. For the CDR3, the DNA is TGCGCCAGCAGCTTGGTTGCCGGGAGTACAAACAATGAGCAGTTCTTC. Combining the CDR3 with reference TRBV5-1 and TRBJ2-1 gives the whole variable domain KAGVTQTPRYLIKTRGQQVTLSCSPISGHRSVSWYQQTPGQGLQFLFEYFSETQRNKGNFPGRFSGRQFSNSRSEMNVSTLELGDSALYLCASSLVAGSTNNEQFFGPGTRLTVL.